Each of the 3 T cell receptor beta chains below was sequenced from the same sample in a study of cytomegalovirus exposure and HLA in healthy donors. Both 60 Vbeta primers and 13 Jbeta primers went into the PCR. Assay used: immunoSEQ multiplex PCR; TCRdb lists only in-frame clones, some missing. The sample consists of about 180,000 clones, around four fifths of them appearing once. Sequencing was carried out using PBMCs. These receptors were collected from a woman under 40 in good health and CMV-seronegative.

This clone was detected only once. This rearrangement joins TRBV14 to TRBJ1-6, with a tentative D call TRBD1 (5 bases). CDR1 is SGHDN and CDR2 is FVKESK in the germline V gene. The CDR3 totals 16 residues. V was shortened by 4 bases and J by 6 bases, with 16 bases between the two germline ends. DNA for the CDR3: TGTGCCAGCAGCCGCCGCGGGGGAGCGGGTAATTCACCCCTCCACTTT. This gives the protein CASSRRGGAGNSPLHF.

This chain connects TRBV5-1 to TRBJ2-5, with TRBD1 identical over 10 bases. CDR1 SGHRS and CDR2 YFSETQ come from the germline V gene. The CDR3 runs 15 residues. Trimming removed 4 bases from V and 5 bases from J; junction bases left unmatched: 8. The CDR3 nucleotides are TGCGCCAGCAGCCCCCAGACAGGGGGCTCTGAGACCCAGTACTTC. It specifies CASSPQTGGSETQYF. The full variable domain, its missing parts supplied by reference TRBV5-1 and TRBJ2-5, is KAGVTQTPRYLIKTRGQQVTLSCSPISGHRSVSWYQQTPGQGLQFLFEYFSETQRNKGNFPGRFSGRQFSNSRSEMNVSTLELGDSALYLCASSPQTGGSETQYFGPGTRLLVL.

The gene calls are TRBV30 and TRBJ2-2; 9 bases agree with TRBD1. Germline lookup yields CDR1 GTSNPN and CDR2 SVGIG (reference sequence). The CDR3 is 15 residues long. V lost 0 bases and J lost 5; bases outside the gene matches: 4. CDR3 amino acids: CAWSVLGQGTGELFF. The CDR3 DNA reads TGTGCCTGGAGTGTACTGGGACAGGGAACCGGGGAGCTGTTTTTT.